The 10 T cell receptor beta chains below all came from one sample that was sequenced in a study of neurological immune-mediated disorders. A single record per CDR3 protein comes from TCRdb applying MiXCR to the 5' RACE reads. Among 60,000 to 85,000 distinct CDR3 sequences listed, 4.5% to 5.5% were seen once. The sequencing input was PBMCs. These receptors came from a woman aged 70-85 years with multiple sclerosis.

This clonotype was counted many times. The V gene is TRBV5-1, the J gene TRBJ1-2, with TRBD1 as a possible D gene (5 bases). The V and J ends lost 4 bases and 4 bases respectively, with 14 bases between them. Per germline, CDR1 SGHRS and CDR2 YFSETQ. This CDR3 is 14 amino acids long. CDR3 region: CASSEPGATYGYTF. The CDR3 nucleotides are TGCGCCAGCAGCGAACCCGGGGCCACCTATGGCTACACCTTC.

This clonotype was detected ten times or more. The chain couples TRBV12-3 or TRBV12-4 to TRBJ1-1; perhaps TRBD1 as D (6 bases). The V and J ends lost 7 bases and 5 bases respectively, with 14 bases between them. This CDR3 comprises 13 residues. The CDR3 DNA reads TGTGCCAGCACCCAAAGGGGGAAAACTGAAGCTTTCTTT. Amino acid sequence: CASTQRGKTEAFF.

This clonotype was detected ten times or more. The CDR3 DNA sequence: TGTGCCTGGAAGGAATACTCTGGAAACACCATATATTTT. It codes for CAWKEYSGNTIYF. This chain connects TRBV30 to TRBJ1-3; D is ambiguous. The CDR3 sequence is 13 residues long. The ends were cut back, 4 bases at V and 0 bases at J, with 7 bases in the middle. Germline V lookup: CDR1 GTSNPN, CDR2 SVGIG (reference sequence). Drawing the rest from reference TRBV30 and TRBJ1-3, the complete variable domain is SQTIHQWPATLVQPVGSPLSLECTVEGTSNPNLYWYRQAAGRGLQLLFYSVGIGQISSEVPQNLSASRPQDRQFILSSKKLLLSDSGFYLCAWKEYSGNTIYFGEGSWLTVV.

This clonotype was counted at least ten times. The chain has TRBV7-8 and TRBJ1-1; TRBD1 is a possible D gene (5 bases). CDR3 size: 15 residues. Between the trimmed V and J ends, which lost 3 bases and 0 bases, there was a span of 11 bases. CDR1 and CDR2 from the germline V gene are SGHVS and FQNEAQ. The CDR3 DNA is TGTGCCAGCAGCTTCACGACAGCTATGAACACTGAAGCTTTCTTT. Residues: CASSFTTAMNTEAFF.

This clonotype was detected many times. The genes are TRBV7-2 and TRBJ2-5, with a possible D match to TRBD1 (6 bases). The CDR3 covers 16 residues. From germline, CDR1 is SGHTA and CDR2 FQGNSA. V gave up 3 bases and J gave up 2 bases, with 16 bases separating them. CDR3: CASSFGIGGLQETQYF. The CDR3 nucleotides read TGTGCCAGCAGCTTTGGGATTGGGGGCTTGCAAGAGACCCAGTACTTC.

This clonotype was observed at least ten times. The chain combines TRBV12-3 or TRBV12-4 with TRBJ2-7; D perhaps matches TRBD1 (5 bases). The CDR3 sequence is 13 residues long. V lost 5 bases and J 1 base, leaving 9 bases between the germline ends. The CDR3 here is CASSPRQSYEQYF. As DNA, the CDR3 is TGTGCCAGCAGTCCCCGACAGTCCTACGAGCAGTACTTC.

This clonotype was counted many times. The J gene is TRBJ2-3, the V gene TRBV4-3, with D possibly matching TRBD2 (6 bases). The CDR3 covers 17 residues. With 3 bases removed from V and 2 bases from J, the gap between germline ends came to 18 bases. Per the germline V gene, CDR1 is LGHNA and CDR2 is YSLEER. The CDR3 sequence: CASSQPGVTSNTDTQYF. The CDR3 region has the DNA TGCGCCAGCAGCCAGCCGGGAGTAACCAGTAACACAGATACGCAGTATTTT.

The rearrangement joins TRBV5-5 to TRBJ2-5; either TRBD1 or TRBD2 may fit D (5 bases each). The germline gives CDR1 SGHKS, CDR2 YYEKEE (reference sequence). The V gene lost 4 bases and the J gene lost 4 bases, with 20 bases spanning the gap. The CDR3 runs to 16 residues. CDR3 protein: CASSLSSGGAGETQYF. DNA for the CDR3: TGTGCCAGCAGCCTCTCCAGCGGTGGGGCAGGAGAGACCCAGTACTTC.

This clonotype was seen many times. The genes are TRBV29-1 and TRBJ2-1; 13 nucleotides match TRBD2. The V gene's germline CDR1 is SQVTM and CDR2 ANQGSEA. CDR3 size: 14 residues. Trimming removed 7 bases from V and 10 bases from J; junction bases left unmatched: 10. CDR3 in amino acids: CSAGTSGTQREQFF. The CDR3 nucleotides read TGCAGCGCTGGGACTAGCGGGACTCAGAGGGAGCAGTTCTTC.

The table lists this clonotype with many counts. This chain links TRBV28 with TRBJ2-7; 9 bases are shared with TRBD1. The length of the CDR3 is 15 residues. CDR1 and CDR2 (germline): MDHEN, SYDVKM. The V and J ends lost 5 bases and 4 bases, in that order; junction bases with no gene match: 9. The CDR3 protein is CASSGIGTGKYEQYF. The DNA of the CDR3 is TGTGCCAGCAGTGGAATCGGGACAGGGAAGTACGAGCAGTACTTC.